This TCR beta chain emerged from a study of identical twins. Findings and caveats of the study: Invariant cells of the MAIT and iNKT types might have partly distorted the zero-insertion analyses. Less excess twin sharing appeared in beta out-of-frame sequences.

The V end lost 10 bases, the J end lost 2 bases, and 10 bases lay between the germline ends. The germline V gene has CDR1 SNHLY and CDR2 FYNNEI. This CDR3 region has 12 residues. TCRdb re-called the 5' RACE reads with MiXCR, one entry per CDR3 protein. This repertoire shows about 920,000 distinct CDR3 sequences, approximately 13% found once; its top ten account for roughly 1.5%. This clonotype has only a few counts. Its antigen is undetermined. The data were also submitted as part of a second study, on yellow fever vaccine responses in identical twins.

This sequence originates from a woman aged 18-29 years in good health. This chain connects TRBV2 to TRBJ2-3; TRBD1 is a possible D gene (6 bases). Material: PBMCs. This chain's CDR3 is CATGVITDTQYF. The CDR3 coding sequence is TGTGCCACAGGGGTTATCACAGATACGCAGTATTTT.